This passage covers 27 T cell receptor beta chains from one sample sequenced in a study of T cell repertoires in cytomegalovirus infection. TCRdb passed the reads through MiXCR, listing each CDR3 protein once. The repertoire holds tens of thousands of distinct CDR3 sequences, with more than 40% as singletons. No antigen has been assigned to these receptors. The sample in question was CD8+ T cells from cultured PBMCs, obtained from culture after CMV antigen stimulation. Receptors were obtained from a human donor in good health (CMV status not recorded). Some clones in this sample may be carry-over from other donors' samples.

Many counts were recorded for this clonotype. The rearrangement uses TRBV7-9 and TRBJ1-5; tentatively, D is TRBD1 (5 bases). V gave up 5 bases and J gave up 1 base, with 6 bases separating them. Germline loops: CDR1 SEHNR, CDR2 FQNEAQ (reference sequence). The CDR3 covers 13 residues. The CDR3 DNA reads TGTGCCAGCAGCAGGGACAGCAATCAGCCCCAGCATTTT. Translating gives CASSRDSNQPQHF.

This clonotype was detected a few times. The chain links TRBV7-3 to TRBJ2-3; the D is unclear. CDR3 size: 14 residues. V lost 2 bases and J 4 bases, leaving 10 bases between the germline ends. CDR1 SGHTA and CDR2 FQGTGA come from the germline V gene. For the CDR3, the DNA is TGTGCCAGCAGCTTAGTCGCCTCCCCAGATACGCAGTATTTT. Encoded protein: CASSLVASPDTQYF.

The table lists this clonotype with a count of one. Germline is not matched at one junction end, which may reflect a read error. The V call is TRBV7-8, the J call TRBJ2-1; no clear D. This CDR3 spans 15 amino acids. In germline, CDR1 is SGHVS, CDR2 FQNEAQ. In DNA, the CDR3 is TGTGCCAGCAGCTTAACGGACCCCATCTACAATGAGCATTTCTTC. Protein sequence: CASSLTDPIYNEHFF.

The chain carries TRBV6-6 and TRBJ2-1, with 7 bases fitting TRBD2. CDR1 and CDR2 (germline): MNHNY, SVGAGI (reference sequence). This CDR3 has 11 residues. With 8 bases clipped from V and 9 bases from J, the junction kept 4 bases outside the gene matches. CDR3 protein: CASWGGSEQFF. CDR3 nucleotide sequence: TGTGCCAGCTGGGGAGGGAGTGAGCAGTTCTTC.

This chain uses TRBV20-1 with TRBJ2-7; D gene unclear. The V gene lost 2 bases and the J gene lost 4 bases, with 15 bases spanning the gap. The CDR3 covers 14 residues. The germline gives CDR1 DFQATT, CDR2 SNEGSKA (reference sequence). CDR3 bases: TGCAGTGCTAGAACTTTAGGTGCCCAATACGAGCAGTACTTC. Translating it yields CSARTLGAQYEQYF.

This chain uses TRBV28 with TRBJ2-3, with TRBD1 matching 7 bases. With V trimmed by 6 bases and J by 2 bases, 14 bases remained unmatched. The CDR3 spans 17 residues. CDR1 is MDHEN, CDR2 SYDVKM, per germline. CDR3: CASSPLLRDSITDTQYF. In DNA, the CDR3 is TGTGCCAGCAGCCCTCTTCTCCGGGACAGCATCACAGATACGCAGTATTTT.

J is TRBJ1-1 and V is TRBV2; maybe TRBD1 (5 bases). From germline, CDR1 is SNHLY and CDR2 FYNNEI. This CDR3 comprises 14 residues. The V end lost 10 bases, the J end lost 5 bases, and 20 bases lay between the germline ends. In DNA, the CDR3 is TGTGCCACACTAGGGGCAGACGGATGGACTGAAGCTTTCTTT. This sequence encodes CATLGADGWTEAFF.

V is TRBV6-5 and J is TRBJ2-7; D ambiguous. CDR1 and CDR2 (germline): MNHEY, SVGAGI. This CDR3 contains 12 residues. Trimming pared 2 bases from V and 5 bases from J, leaving 7 bases between. The CDR3 is CASSYGRNEQYF. In DNA, the CDR3 is TGTGCCAGCAGTTACGGTCGCAACGAGCAGTACTTC.

J is TRBJ2-7 and V is TRBV28; D is ambiguous. With 8 bases removed from V and 6 bases from J, the gap between germline ends came to 17 bases. The CDR3 spans 13 residues. Germline CDR1 and CDR2: MDHEN and SYDVKM. CDR3 nucleotides: TGTGCCAGCCATCGACGGCCGACGGGCGAGCAGTACTTC. It translates to CASHRRPTGEQYF.

The chain carries TRBV7-8 and TRBJ2-5; 7 bases are shared with TRBD1. The CDR3 loop spans 15 amino acids. Looked up from germline, CDR1 is SGHVS and CDR2 is FQNEAQ. After removal of 3 bases from V and 2 bases from J, the junction contained 6 bases not matched to a gene. CDR3 sequence reads: CASSLVGTVQETQYF. The CDR3, as DNA: TGTGCCAGCAGCTTGGTCGGGACAGTACAAGAGACCCAGTACTTC.

This clonotype has a handful of counts. The rearrangement uses TRBV7-9 and TRBJ2-7; 10 positions agree with TRBD2. The germline V gene encodes CDR1 SEHNR and CDR2 FQNEAQ (reference sequence). Trimming cost V 1 base and J 4 bases; bases outside gene matches: 4. This CDR3 spans 15 amino acids. The CDR3 sequence is CASSLDSGGPYEQYF. The DNA of the CDR3 is TGTGCCAGCAGCTTAGATAGCGGGGGGCCATACGAGCAGTACTTC.

This clonotype was recorded at least ten times. J is TRBJ2-1 and V is TRBV6-1; D is tentatively TRBD1 or TRBD2 (6 bases each). This CDR3 is 15 amino acids long. Trimming removed 2 bases at V and 4 bases at J, with 12 bases between. Germline CDR1 and CDR2: MNHNS and SASEGT. CDR3 residues: CASSERGESYNEQFF. DNA of the CDR3: TGTGCCAGCAGTGAAAGGGGGGAGTCGTACAATGAGCAGTTCTTC.

The genes are TRBV7-9 and TRBJ2-1, with D maybe TRBD2 (5 bases). The V gene's germline CDR1 is SEHNR and CDR2 FQNEAQ (reference sequence). The CDR3 is made up of 12 amino acids. Trimming took 1 base from V and 10 from J, leaving 8 bases between them. The CDR3 protein is CASSLVALEQFF. Here the CDR3 DNA reads TGTGCCAGCAGCTTAGTAGCGCTAGAGCAGTTCTTC.

This chain connects TRBV27 to TRBJ1-5, with a tentative D call TRBD1 (5 bases). Germline V gene sequence: CDR1 MNHEY, CDR2 SMNVEV (reference sequence). The V end was cut by 0 bases, the J end by 6 bases, with 15 bases between. CDR3 size: 16 residues. CDR3: CASSLSSPKTGQPQHF. The CDR3, as DNA: TGTGCCAGCAGTTTATCATCTCCAAAAACAGGTCAGCCCCAGCATTTT.

This clonotype has a handful of counts. This chain connects TRBV6-1 to TRBJ2-5; D not certain. V lost 0 bases to trimming and J lost 2 bases, with 7 bases between them. Looked up from germline, CDR1 is MNHNS and CDR2 is SASEGT. This CDR3 has 14 amino acids. The CDR3 reads CASSEASVQETQYF. In DNA form, the CDR3 reads TGTGCCAGCAGTGAAGCGTCAGTACAAGAGACCCAGTACTTC.

The J gene is TRBJ1-4, the V gene TRBV20-1, with D possibly matching TRBD1 (5 bases). The CDR3 sequence is 13 residues long. Germline CDR1 and CDR2: DFQATT and SNEGSKA (reference sequence). V gave up 7 bases and J gave up 6 bases, with 15 bases separating them. The CDR3 spells CSGSEGRDEKLFF. The CDR3 bases are TGCAGTGGCTCAGAGGGGCGTGATGAAAAACTGTTTTTT.

This clonotype was counted once. The chain has TRBV4-1 and TRBJ2-1, with a tentative D call TRBD2 (7 bases). This CDR3 has 15 residues. V was trimmed by 3 bases and J by 9 bases, leaving 18 bases between them. Germline-derived CDR1 and CDR2 are MGHRA and YSYEKL. CDR3 amino acids: CASSHQDYGGREQFF. The DNA of the CDR3 is TGCGCCAGCAGCCACCAAGACTACGGGGGGCGTGAGCAGTTCTTC.

J is TRBJ2-5 and V is TRBV7-3, with D maybe TRBD1 (6 bases). CDR3 length: 13 amino acids. Trimming removed 5 bases from V and 4 bases from J, with 11 bases in between. Germline V gene sequence: CDR1 SGHTA, CDR2 FQGTGA. As DNA, the CDR3 is TGTGCCAGCAGCCAGCAGGGGACAGAGACCCAGTACTTC. Translation gives CASSQQGTETQYF.

This clonotype appeared a single time. The gene calls are TRBV11-2 and TRBJ2-2; D call uncertain. The CDR3 covers 15 residues. Trimming shortened V by 5 bases and J by 7 bases, and 17 bases separated the two germline ends. In germline, CDR1 is SGHAT, CDR2 FQNNGV. In DNA, the CDR3 is TGTGCCAGCAGCCAACTAAGGACCTCCAGCGGGGAGCTGTTTTTT. This gives the protein CASSQLRTSSGELFF.

The table lists this clonotype with a few counts. The V gene is TRBV19, the J gene TRBJ1-1; no clear D. This CDR3 comprises 14 residues. Germline CDR1 LNHDA, CDR2 SQIVND (reference sequence). V was shortened by 6 bases and J by 3 bases, with 14 bases between the two germline ends. The CDR3 protein is CASSTRGRDTEAFF. The CDR3, as DNA: TGTGCCAGTAGCACCCGAGGGAGGGACACTGAAGCTTTCTTT.

V gene TRBV7-9 combines with J gene TRBJ1-5; 8 bases line up with TRBD1. With V trimmed by 3 bases and J by 4 bases, 8 bases remained unmatched. In germline, CDR1 is SEHNR, CDR2 FQNEAQ (reference sequence). The CDR3 consists of 16 residues. This CDR3 reads CASSFSGQGGNQPQHF. The CDR3, as DNA: TGTGCCAGCAGCTTTTCTGGACAGGGTGGAAATCAGCCCCAGCATTTT.

This clonotype was detected a few times. This chain connects TRBV10-3 to TRBJ2-2; 8 nucleotides agree with TRBD1. The CDR3 spans 19 residues. Germline trimming cut 0 bases from V and 4 bases from J; bases unmatched to any gene: 13. The germline V gene encodes CDR1 ENHRY and CDR2 SYGVKD. CDR3 residues: CAISESQGARQIGTGELFF. CDR3 coding DNA: TGTGCCATCAGTGAGTCGCAGGGGGCGCGACAAATCGGCACCGGGGAGCTGTTTTTT.

This clonotype was detected only a few times. The rearrangement joins TRBV27 to TRBJ1-6; no firm D call. Germline loops: CDR1 MNHEY, CDR2 SMNVEV (reference sequence). Trimming shortened V by 3 bases and J by 9 bases, and 12 bases separated the two germline ends. The CDR3 covers 14 residues. The CDR3 here is CASSLRRDGSPLHF. The CDR3 DNA follows: TGTGCCAGCAGTTTGAGGAGGGATGGTTCACCCCTCCACTTT.

The table lists this clonotype with many counts. The chain combines TRBV7-8 with TRBJ1-1; TRBD1 aligns across 7 bases. CDR3 length: 12 residues. Germline V gene sequence: CDR1 SGHVS, CDR2 FQNEAQ. After removal of 5 bases from V and 5 bases from J, the junction contained 2 bases not matched to a gene. The CDR3 here is CASSPGGTEAFF. As DNA, the CDR3 is TGTGCCAGCAGCCCAGGGGGGACTGAAGCTTTCTTT.

The chain combines TRBV20-1 with TRBJ2-5; 12 bases line up with TRBD1. The V and J ends lost 4 bases and 5 bases, in that order; junction bases with no gene match: 5. The germline V gene encodes CDR1 DFQATT and CDR2 SNEGSKA (reference sequence). There are 14 residues in the CDR3. CDR3 coding DNA: TGCAGTGCTAAGAGGGACAGGGGGCGGGAGACCCAGTACTTC. This translates into CSAKRDRGRETQYF.

The sample holds one count of this clonotype. The chain joins TRBV28 to TRBJ2-1; the D call may be TRBD1 or TRBD2 (5 bases each). Germline CDR1 and CDR2: MDHEN and SYDVKM. The CDR3 extends over 14 amino acids. Trimming stripped 3 bases from V and 6 bases from J, with 12 bases between. Here the CDR3 DNA reads TGTGCCAGCAGTTTCACCGGGACGAGCAATGAGCAGTTCTTC. It yields the protein CASSFTGTSNEQFF.

This clonotype was seen only a few times. The CDR3 coding sequence is TGCAGTGCAAAGGGACTAGCGGGAGGAGATACGCAGTATTTT. It translates to CSAKGLAGGDTQYF. V and J are TRBV20-1 and TRBJ2-3; 15 bases agree with TRBD2. V shed 6 bases and J 5 bases; nucleotides not matched to a gene: 3. This CDR3 comprises 14 residues. The germline V gene has CDR1 DFQATT and CDR2 SNEGSKA (reference sequence).